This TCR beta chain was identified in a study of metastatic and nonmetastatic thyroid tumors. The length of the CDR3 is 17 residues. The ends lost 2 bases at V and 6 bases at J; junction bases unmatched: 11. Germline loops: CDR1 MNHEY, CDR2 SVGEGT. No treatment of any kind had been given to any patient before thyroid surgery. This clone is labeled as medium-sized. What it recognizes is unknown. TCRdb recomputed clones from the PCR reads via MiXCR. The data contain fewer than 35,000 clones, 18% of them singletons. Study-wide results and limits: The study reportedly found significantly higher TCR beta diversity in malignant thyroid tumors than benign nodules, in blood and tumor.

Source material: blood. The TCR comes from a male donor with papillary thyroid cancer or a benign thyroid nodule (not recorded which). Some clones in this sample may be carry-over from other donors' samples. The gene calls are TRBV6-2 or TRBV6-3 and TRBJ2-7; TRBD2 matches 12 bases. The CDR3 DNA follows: TGTGCCAGCAGTTACGGTCTAGCGGGAGGGCCATTAAGCGAGCAGTACTTC. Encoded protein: CASSYGLAGGPLSEQYF.